The sequence of this T cell receptor (beta chain) was determined in a study of OX40 agonist ivuxolimab in advanced cancers. General notes on the study: Ivuxolimab was a fully human IgG2 agonistic monoclonal antibody targeting the costimulatory receptor OX40 (CD134). Intravenous ivuxolimab was administered to patients every 2 weeks at six dose levels: 0.01, 0.1, 0.3, 1.5, 3 and 10 mg/kg. Of the roughly 54 dose-escalation patients, hepatocellular carcinoma was present in about 19, melanoma in approximately 15, renal cell carcinoma in 9 and head and neck cancer in 9. In the dose-escalation cohort, 82.7% of patients were male, and the mean age was 60 years with a range of about 20 to 80. Patients were allowed to have had prior anti-PD-1, anti-PD-L1 or anti-CTLA-4 therapy, and approximately 40% of the dose-escalation patients had been treated with checkpoint inhibitors. Partial responses occurred in three dose-escalation patients: two with cutaneous melanoma and one with hepatocellular carcinoma. Peripheral TCRbeta sequencing was intended to test whether TCR sequence diversity was altered and clonal T-cell expansion was caused by ivuxolimab. The paper reports the monotherapy dose-escalation portion (N of about 50 patients) of the phase I ivuxolimab trial. General conclusions and limits of the study: Low levels of normalized T-cell clonal expansion were also seen in some patients who did not respond. After ivuxolimab, CD8+ T cells had more expanded clones than CD4+ T cells on average. In the 0.1-3.0 mg/kg groups, partial responders were among the patients with the lowest normalized peripheral clonal expansion, particularly in CD8+ T cells. At doses of 0.1 to 3.0 mg/kg, clonal expansion of both CD4+ and CD8+ blood T cells was observed from baseline to week 6. Antigen specificity was not determined for the clonally expanded peripheral T cells.

As concerns this clone: The antigen this receptor binds is unknown. Qualities for individual bases were not recorded, and no much larger clone is one base off.

The CDR3 runs 15 residues from the cysteine to the phenylalanine. The entry retains the CDR3 DNA only, 45 bases that are in frame from base 1. Deletion took 2 bases off V and 6 bases off J, with a span of 14 bases between the germline ends. The germline V gene gives CDR1 as SGHAT and CDR2 as FQNNGV. The trial excluded patients who had a history of autoimmune disease or were on systemic immunosuppression. Peripheral blood for TCR sequencing was collected from all dose cohorts at baseline, on cycle 4 day 1, and on cycle 7 day 1. The samples were taken from a phase I, first-in-human, multicenter, open-label dose-escalation trial of ivuxolimab. Adults with locally advanced or metastatic melanoma, renal cell, hepatocellular, or head and neck squamous cell carcinoma were enrolled in the trial. CD4+ and CD8+ T cells were sorted separately from peripheral blood before TCR sequencing. Genomic DNA was extracted from sorted cells for sequencing of the TCRbeta CDR3 region. The immunoSEQ Assay was used for sequencing of TCRbeta CDR3 regions. TCRdb stores this immuneACCESS table with in-frame sequences only. Part of the clones is absent; in the studies checked, under half of the shortfall reflects unresolved V genes, and no reason is known for the rest. For this sample there are over 95,000 clones; 95% to 96% appear just once. The ten largest account for 2% to 2.5% of the sample.

This chain joins TRBV11-2 to TRBJ2-1; no D segment can be confidently identified. The source of this sequence is an adult with an advanced solid tumor such as melanoma, head and neck, liver or kidney cancer. Material: CD4+ or CD8+ T cells sorted from blood, obtained in a trial of the OX40 agonist ivuxolimab. The sequenced DNA is TGTGCCAGCAGCTTATTGACGGGTCCCCGCAATGAGCAGTTCTTC. It translates as CASSLLTGPRNEQFF. The entire variable domain, with the stretches around the CDR3 drawn from the reference TRBV11-2 and TRBJ2-1 proteins, is EAGVAQSPRYKIIEKRQSVAFWCNPISGHATLYWYQQILGQGPKLLIQFQNNGVVDDSQLPKDRFSAERLKGVDSTLKIQPAKLEDSAVYLCASSLLTGPRNEQFFGPGTRLTVL.